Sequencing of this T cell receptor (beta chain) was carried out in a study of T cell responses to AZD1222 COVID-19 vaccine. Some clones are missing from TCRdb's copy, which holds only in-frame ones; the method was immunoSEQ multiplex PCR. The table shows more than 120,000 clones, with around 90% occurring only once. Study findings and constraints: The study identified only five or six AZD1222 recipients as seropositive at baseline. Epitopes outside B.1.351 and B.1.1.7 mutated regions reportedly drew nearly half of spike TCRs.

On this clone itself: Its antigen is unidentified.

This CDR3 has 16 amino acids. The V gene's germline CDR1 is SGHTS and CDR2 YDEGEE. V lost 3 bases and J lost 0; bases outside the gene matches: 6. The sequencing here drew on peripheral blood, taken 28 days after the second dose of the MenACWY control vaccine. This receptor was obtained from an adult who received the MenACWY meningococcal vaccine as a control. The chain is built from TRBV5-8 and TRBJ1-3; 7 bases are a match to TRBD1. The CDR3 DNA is TGTGCCAGCAGCTGGGGTGGGACAGTCTCTGGAAACACCATATATTTT. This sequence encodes CASSWGGTVSGNTIYF.